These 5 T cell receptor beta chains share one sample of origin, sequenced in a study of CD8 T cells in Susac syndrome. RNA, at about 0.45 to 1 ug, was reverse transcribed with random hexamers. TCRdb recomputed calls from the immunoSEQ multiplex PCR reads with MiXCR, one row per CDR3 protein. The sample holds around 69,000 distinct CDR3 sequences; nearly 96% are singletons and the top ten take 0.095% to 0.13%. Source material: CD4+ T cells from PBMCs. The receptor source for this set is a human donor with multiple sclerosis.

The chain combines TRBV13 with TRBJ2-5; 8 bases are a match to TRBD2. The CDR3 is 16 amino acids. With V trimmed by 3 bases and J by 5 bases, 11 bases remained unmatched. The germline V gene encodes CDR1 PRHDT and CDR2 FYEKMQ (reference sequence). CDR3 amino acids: CASSFSAGGARETQYF. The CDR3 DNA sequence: TGTGCCAGCAGCTTTTCCGCCGGGGGGGCCCGGGAGACCCAGTACTTC.

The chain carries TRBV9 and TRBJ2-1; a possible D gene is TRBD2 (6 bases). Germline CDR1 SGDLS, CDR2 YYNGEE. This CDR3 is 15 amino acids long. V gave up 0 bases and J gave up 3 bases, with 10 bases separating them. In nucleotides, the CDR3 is TGTGCCAGCAGCGTAGGCGCGGGAAACTACAATGAGCAGTTCTTC. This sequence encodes CASSVGAGNYNEQFF. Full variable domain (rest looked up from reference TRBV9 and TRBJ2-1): DSGVTQTPKHLITATGQRVTLRCSPRSGDLSVYWYQQSLDQGLQFLIQYYNGEERAKGNILERFSAQQFPDLHSELNLSSLELGDSALYFCASSVGAGNYNEQFFGPGTRLTVL.

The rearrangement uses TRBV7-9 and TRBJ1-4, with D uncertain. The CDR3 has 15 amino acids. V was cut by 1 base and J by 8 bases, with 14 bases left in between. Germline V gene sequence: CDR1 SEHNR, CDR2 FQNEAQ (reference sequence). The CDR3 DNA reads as TGTGCCAGCAGCTTAGTCGGCCCCCTAGGCGAAAAACTGTTTTTT. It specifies CASSLVGPLGEKLFF.

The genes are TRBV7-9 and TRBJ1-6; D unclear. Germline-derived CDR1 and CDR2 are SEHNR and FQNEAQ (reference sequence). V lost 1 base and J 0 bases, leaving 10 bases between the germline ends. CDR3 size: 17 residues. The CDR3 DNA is TGTGCCAGCAGCTTAGTCGGCGGGAGCTCCTATAATTCACCCCTCCACTTT. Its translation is CASSLVGGSSYNSPLHF. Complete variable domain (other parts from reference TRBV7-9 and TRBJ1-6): DTGVSQNPRHKITKRGQNVTFRCDPISEHNRLYWYRQTLGQGPEFLTYFQNEAQLEKSRLLSDRFSAERPKGSFSTLEIQRTEQGDSAMYLCASSLVGGSSYNSPLHFGNGTRLTVT.

CDR3 loop: CASSSPSGGPPTQYF. CDR3 coding DNA: TGTGCCAGCAGTTCCCCTAGCGGGGGTCCGCCGACCCAGTACTTC. The J gene is TRBJ2-5, the V gene TRBV6-5; 10 bases match TRBD2. Germline loops: CDR1 MNHEY, CDR2 SVGAGI. Losses at the gene ends were 4 bases for V and 7 bases for J; bases not matched to a gene: 9. The CDR3 spans 15 residues.